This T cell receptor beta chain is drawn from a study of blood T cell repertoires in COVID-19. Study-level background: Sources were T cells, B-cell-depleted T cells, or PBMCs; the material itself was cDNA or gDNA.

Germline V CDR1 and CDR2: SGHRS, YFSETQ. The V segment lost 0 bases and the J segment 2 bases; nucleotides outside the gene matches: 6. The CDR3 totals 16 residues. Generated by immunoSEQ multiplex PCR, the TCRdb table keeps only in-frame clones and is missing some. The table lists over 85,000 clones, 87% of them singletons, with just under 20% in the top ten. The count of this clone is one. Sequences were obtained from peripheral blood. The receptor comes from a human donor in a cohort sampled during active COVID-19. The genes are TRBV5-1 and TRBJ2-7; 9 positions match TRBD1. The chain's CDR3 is CASSLVQGARTYEQYF. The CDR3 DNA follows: TGCGCCAGCAGCTTGGTACAGGGGGCGAGGACCTACGAGCAGTACTTC.